This T cell receptor (beta chain) was obtained from a study of regulatory T cells in long-lasting Graves disease. General study results and limits: More public clonotypes were shared by persistent patients (about 3,000) than by new patients (approximately 1,000).

Through Arm-PCR of CDR3 regions and iRepertoire HTBI primers, TCR beta libraries were built. TCRdb recomputed calls from the multiplex PCR reads with MiXCR, one row per CDR3 protein. The profile shows 200,000 to 250,000 distinct CDR3 sequences, 15% to 20% of them singletons. The CDR3 is 13 residues long. V was pared by 1 base and J by 4 bases, with 7 bases between. The V gene's germline CDR1 is LNHDA and CDR2 SQIVND (reference sequence). This clonotype has ten or more counts. What it recognizes is unknown. Time point noted: newly diagnosed GD, antithyroid drugs for less than 3 months. The TCR library was made from RNA extracted from PBMCs.

The V call is TRBV19, the J call TRBJ1-1, with D uncertain. The source of this sequence is a female donor with Graves disease. The source material was peripheral blood mononuclear cells (PBMCs), sampled at new diagnosis, from a patient treated with antithyroid drugs. The CDR3 coding sequence is TGTGCCAGTAGTATAGGGGTGGGCACTGAAGCTTTCTTT. It encodes CASSIGVGTEAFF.